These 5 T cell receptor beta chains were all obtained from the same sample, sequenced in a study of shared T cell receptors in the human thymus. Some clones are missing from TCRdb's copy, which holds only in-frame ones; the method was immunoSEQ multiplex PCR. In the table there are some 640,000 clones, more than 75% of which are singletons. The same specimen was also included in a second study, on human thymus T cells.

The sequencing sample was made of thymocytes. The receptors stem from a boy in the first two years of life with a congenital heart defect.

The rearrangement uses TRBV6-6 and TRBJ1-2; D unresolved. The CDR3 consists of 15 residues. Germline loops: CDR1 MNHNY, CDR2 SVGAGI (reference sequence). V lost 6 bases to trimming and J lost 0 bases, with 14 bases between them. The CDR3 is CASRREPTTNYGYTF. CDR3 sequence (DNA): TGTGCCAGCAGGAGGGAACCCACTACTAACTATGGCTACACCTTC.

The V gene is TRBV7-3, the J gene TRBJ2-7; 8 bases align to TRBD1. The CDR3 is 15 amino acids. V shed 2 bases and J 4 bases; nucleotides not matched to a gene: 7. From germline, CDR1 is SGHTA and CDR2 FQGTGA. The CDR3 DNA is TGTGCCAGCAGCTTATCGGCCAGGGGGCCATACGAGCAGTACTTC. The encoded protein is CASSLSARGPYEQYF.

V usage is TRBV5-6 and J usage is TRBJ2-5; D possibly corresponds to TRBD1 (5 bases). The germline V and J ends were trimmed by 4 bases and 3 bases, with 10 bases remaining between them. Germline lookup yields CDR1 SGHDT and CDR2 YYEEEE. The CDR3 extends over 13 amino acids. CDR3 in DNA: TGTGCCAGCAGCCAGGGTTTGGAAGAGACCCAGTACTTC. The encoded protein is CASSQGLEETQYF.

CDR3 DNA sequence: TGTGCCAGCGGTCGGAGGGGGCGTCGGGGAAACACCATATATTTT. This gives the protein CASGRRGRRGNTIYF. The chain joins TRBV28 to TRBJ1-3; 7 bases are shared with TRBD1. J was trimmed by 4 bases and V by 8 bases; bases with no gene match: 11. The CDR3 has 15 residues. Looked up from germline, CDR1 is MDHEN and CDR2 is SYDVKM.

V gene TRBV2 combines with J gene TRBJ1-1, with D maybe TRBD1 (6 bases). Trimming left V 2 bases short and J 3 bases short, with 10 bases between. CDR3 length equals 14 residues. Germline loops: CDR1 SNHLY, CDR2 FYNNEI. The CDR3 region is CASSENKGDTEAFF. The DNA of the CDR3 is TGTGCCAGCAGTGAAAATAAGGGGGACACTGAAGCTTTCTTT.